Listed below are T cell receptor beta chains from one sample, sequenced in a study of blood T cells in healthy people across ages. TCRdb reanalysed the 5' RACE reads using MiXCR and keeps one entry per CDR3 protein. Among roughly 1,500,000 distinct CDR3 sequences listed, approximately 38% were seen once. Sequenced: blood. These receptors originate from a woman between 18 and 29 years old in good health. Each CDR3 is given with its conserved first and last residue.

TRBV28	14	TRBJ2-1	CASSLVPQYNEQFF
TRBV7-2	15	TRBJ1-2	CASTRAGATSYGYTF
TRBV27	14	TRBJ2-7	CASRMGTGPYEQYF
TRBV12-3/TRBV12-4	17	TRBJ2-1	CASRSNTGTNEDNEQFF
TRBV20-1	13	TRBJ2-7	CSASDRPDYEQYF
TRBV20-1	13	TRBJ2-3	CSARQKGADTQYF
TRBV7-9	14	TRBJ1-2	CASKAGGTNYGYTF
TRBV3-1	14	TRBJ2-3	CASTRTGMTDTQYF
TRBV5-6	14	TRBJ2-1	CTSSLPALNNEQFF
TRBV12-3/TRBV12-4	13	TRBJ2-1	CASSGDGLNEQFF
TRBV20-1	18	TRBJ2-1	CSARDIGLAGVSYNEQFF
TRBV14	18	TRBJ2-1	CASSQGFSGGSSYNEQFF
TRBV10-3	12	TRBJ1-1	CAISESTPQAFF
TRBV6-6	15	TRBJ1-2	CASSPLGGANYGYTF
TRBV6-6	15	TRBJ1-1	CASSFGYRLNTEAFF
TRBV18	12	TRBJ1-5	CASSPPEGPQHF
TRBV7-2	16	TRBJ2-3	CASSPRGGLNTDTQYF
TRBV21-1	17	TRBJ1-1	CASSKIGQGALNTEAFF
TRBV20-1	12	TRBJ2-1	CSAEPPYNEQFF
TRBV20-1	15	TRBJ2-1	CSARLTSGVYNEQFF
TRBV6-5	17	TRBJ2-3	CASSLTRRGVVADTQYF
TRBV5-1	14	TRBJ1-2	CASSLDETNYGYTF
TRBV7-3	16	TRBJ2-1	CASSQSGLAGGREQFF
TRBV29-1	10	TRBJ1-2	CSVGEGQGTF
TRBV2	13	TRBJ2-7	CATRPGSYYEQYF
TRBV7-9	14	TRBJ2-7	CASTLGLGVYEQYF
TRBV5-5	17	TRBJ2-3	CASSLAAPSGRADTQYF
TRBV10-3	14	TRBJ2-2	CASRLNENTGELFF
TRBV5-1	15	TRBJ2-7	CASSQTGTGFNEQYF
TRBV20-1	12	TRBJ1-5	CSAREAGQPQHF
TRBV7-2	19	TRBJ2-5	CASSSPFNLAGAKQETQYF
TRBV27	16	TRBJ2-2	CASSLSPGFYTGELFF
TRBV5-1	16	TRBJ2-3	CASSLRASGGTDTQYF
TRBV4-1	16	TRBJ1-1	CASSPPGGHSNTEAFF
TRBV4-2	15	TRBJ2-7	CASSPLGTGGDEQYF
TRBV24-1	14	TRBJ1-2	CATSRDPAFDGYTF
TRBV10-3	14	TRBJ1-5	CAISPGQGYQPQHF
TRBV10-3	11	TRBJ2-7	CAISTPPLQYF
TRBV6-6	15	TRBJ2-5	CASSYSGLATETQYF
TRBV20-1	13	TRBJ2-3	CSAVDSRTDTQYF
TRBV6-5	15	TRBJ2-1	CASSYTSGGYNEQFF
TRBV6-5	14	TRBJ2-2	CASSSRGYTGELFF
TRBV7-2	19	TRBJ2-7	CASSFTSSGTSGSNHEQYF
TRBV24-1	14	TRBJ2-2	CATRTSRYTGELFF
TRBV2	16	TRBJ2-3	CAISGFGSGRPDTQYF
TRBV20-1	15	TRBJ1-1	CSARDTGGPNTEAFF
TRBV30	12	TRBJ2-7	CAGGEDTYEQYF
TRBV7-9	12	TRBJ2-7	CASLNMRNEQYF
TRBV10-3	15	TRBJ2-7	CAIGPGTGGYYEQYF
TRBV7-2	19	TRBJ2-3	CASSLPPHLTSGKIPTQYF
TRBV20-1	14	TRBJ2-7	CSATGDSNTHEQYF
TRBV6-5	15	.	CASSSPESGFYEQYF
TRBV15	14	TRBJ2-1	CATSRVAVDNEQFF
TRBV28	16	TRBJ1-1	CASSLDLPAVKTKAFF